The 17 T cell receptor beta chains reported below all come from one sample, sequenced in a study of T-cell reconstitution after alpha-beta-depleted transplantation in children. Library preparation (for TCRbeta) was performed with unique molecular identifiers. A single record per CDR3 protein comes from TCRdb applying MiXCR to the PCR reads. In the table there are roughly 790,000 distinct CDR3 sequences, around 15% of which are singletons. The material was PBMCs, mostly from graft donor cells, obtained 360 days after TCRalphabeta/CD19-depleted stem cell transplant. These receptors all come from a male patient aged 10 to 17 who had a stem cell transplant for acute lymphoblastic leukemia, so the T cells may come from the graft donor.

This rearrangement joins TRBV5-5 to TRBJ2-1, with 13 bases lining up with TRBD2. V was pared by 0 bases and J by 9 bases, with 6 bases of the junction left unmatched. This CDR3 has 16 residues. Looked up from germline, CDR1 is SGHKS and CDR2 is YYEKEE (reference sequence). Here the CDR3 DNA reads TGTGCCAGCAGCTTGGTACTAGCGGGAGGGAGGGGTGAGCAGTTCTTC. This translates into CASSLVLAGGRGEQFF. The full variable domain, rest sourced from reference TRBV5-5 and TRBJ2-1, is DAGVTQSPTHLIKTRGQQVTLRCSPISGHKSVSWYQQVLGQGPQFIFQYYEKEERGRGNFPDRFSARQFPNYSSELNVNALLLGDSALYLCASSLVLAGGRGEQFFGPGTRLTVL.

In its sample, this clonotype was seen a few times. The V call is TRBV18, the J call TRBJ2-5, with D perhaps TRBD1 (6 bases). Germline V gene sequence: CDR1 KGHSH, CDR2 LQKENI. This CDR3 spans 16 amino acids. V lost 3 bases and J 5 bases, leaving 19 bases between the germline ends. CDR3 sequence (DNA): TGTGCCAGCTCACCTCTACCGTACAGGGCTGCGGAGACCCAGTACTTC. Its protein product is CASSPLPYRAAETQYF. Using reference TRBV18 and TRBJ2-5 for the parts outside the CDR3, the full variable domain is NAGVMQNPRHLVRRRGQEARLRCSPMKGHSHVYWYRQLPEEGLKFMVYLQKENIIDESGMPKERFSAEFPKEGPSILRIQQVVRGDSAAYFCASSPLPYRAAETQYFGPGTRLLVL.

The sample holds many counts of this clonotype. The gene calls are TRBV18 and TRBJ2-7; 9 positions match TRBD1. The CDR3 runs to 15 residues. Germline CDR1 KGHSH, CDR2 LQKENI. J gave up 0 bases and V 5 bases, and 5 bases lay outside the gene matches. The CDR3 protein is CASSTDRGSSYEQYF. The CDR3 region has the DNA TGTGCCAGCTCAACGGACAGGGGTAGCTCCTACGAGCAGTACTTC.

As DNA, the CDR3 is TGTGCCAGCAGCCTCAACCCCCGGGCTAGCGGTGAAGCTTTCTTT. This codes for CASSLNPRASGEAFF. This sequence joins TRBV3-1 and TRBJ1-1; D not certain. From germline, CDR1 is LGHDT and CDR2 YNNKEL (reference sequence). The CDR3 runs to 15 residues. The V and J ends lost 4 bases and 7 bases respectively, with 19 bases between them. The variable domain in full, with the rest retrieved from reference TRBV3-1 and TRBJ1-1, is DTAVSQTPKYLVTQMGNDKSIKCEQNLGHDTMYWYKQDSKKFLKIMFSYNNKELIINETVPNRFSPKSPDKAHLNLHINSLELGDSAVYFCASSLNPRASGEAFFGQGTRLTVV.

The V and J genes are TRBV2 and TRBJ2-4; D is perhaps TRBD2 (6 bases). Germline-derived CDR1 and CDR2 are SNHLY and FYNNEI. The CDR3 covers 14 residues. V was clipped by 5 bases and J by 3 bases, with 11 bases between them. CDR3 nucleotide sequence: TGTGCCAGCAGTTCAACTAGCCTCAAAAACATTCAGTACTTC. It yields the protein CASSSTSLKNIQYF.

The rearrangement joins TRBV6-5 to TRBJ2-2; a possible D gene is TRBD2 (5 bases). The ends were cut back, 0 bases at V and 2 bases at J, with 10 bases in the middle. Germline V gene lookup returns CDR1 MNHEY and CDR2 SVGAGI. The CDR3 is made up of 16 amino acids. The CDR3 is CASSYSIGLNTGELFF. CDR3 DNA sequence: TGTGCCAGCAGTTACTCGATAGGACTTAACACCGGGGAGCTGTTTTTT.

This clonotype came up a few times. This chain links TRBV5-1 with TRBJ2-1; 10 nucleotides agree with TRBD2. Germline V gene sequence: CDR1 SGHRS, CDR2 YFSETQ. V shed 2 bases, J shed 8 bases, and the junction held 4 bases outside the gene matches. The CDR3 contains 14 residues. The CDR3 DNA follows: TGCGCCAGCAGCTTACTAGCGGGATACGATGAGCAGTTCTTC. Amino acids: CASSLLAGYDEQFF.

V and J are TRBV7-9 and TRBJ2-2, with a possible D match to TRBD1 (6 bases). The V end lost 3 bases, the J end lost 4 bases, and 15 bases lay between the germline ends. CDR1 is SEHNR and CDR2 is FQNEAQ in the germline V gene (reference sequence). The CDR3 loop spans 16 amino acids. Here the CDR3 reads CASSFIRQGSTGELFF. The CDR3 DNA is TGTGCCAGCAGCTTCATTCGGCAGGGGAGCACCGGGGAGCTGTTTTTT.

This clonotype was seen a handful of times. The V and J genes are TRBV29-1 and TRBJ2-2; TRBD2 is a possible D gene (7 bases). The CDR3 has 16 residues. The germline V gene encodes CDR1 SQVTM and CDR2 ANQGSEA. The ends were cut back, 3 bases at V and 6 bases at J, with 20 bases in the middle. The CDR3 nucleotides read TGCAGCGTTGAGAGAGGGGGGAGGGCCGGATCCGGGGAGCTGTTTTTT. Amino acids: CSVERGGRAGSGELFF.

The CDR3: CASSWTGTVSYEQYF. CDR3 nucleotides: TGCGCCAGCAGCTGGACCGGGACGGTTTCCTACGAGCAGTACTTC. The rearrangement uses TRBV5-1 and TRBJ2-7; the D call may be TRBD1 or TRBD2 (5 bases each). The CDR3 sequence is 15 residues long. The V end was cut by 3 bases, the J end by 1 base, with 14 bases between. Germline V CDR1 and CDR2: SGHRS, YFSETQ. Full variable domain (outside the CDR3, taken from reference TRBV5-1 and TRBJ2-7): KAGVTQTPRYLIKTRGQQVTLSCSPISGHRSVSWYQQTPGQGLQFLFEYFSETQRNKGNFPGRFSGRQFSNSRSEMNVSTLELGDSALYLCASSWTGTVSYEQYFGPGTRLTVT.

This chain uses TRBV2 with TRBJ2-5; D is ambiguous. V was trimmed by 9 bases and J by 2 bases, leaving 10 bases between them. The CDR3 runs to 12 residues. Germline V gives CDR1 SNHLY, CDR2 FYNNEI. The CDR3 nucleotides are TGTGCCAGTGGATACCTTCAAGAGACCCAGTACTTC. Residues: CASGYLQETQYF.

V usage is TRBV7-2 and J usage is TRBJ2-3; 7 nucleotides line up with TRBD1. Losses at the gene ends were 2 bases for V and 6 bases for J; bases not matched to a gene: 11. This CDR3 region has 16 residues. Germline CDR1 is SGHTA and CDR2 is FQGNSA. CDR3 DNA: TGTGCCAGCAGCTTACGCTCGACAGGGACGGTCGATACGCAGTATTTT. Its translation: CASSLRSTGTVDTQYF.

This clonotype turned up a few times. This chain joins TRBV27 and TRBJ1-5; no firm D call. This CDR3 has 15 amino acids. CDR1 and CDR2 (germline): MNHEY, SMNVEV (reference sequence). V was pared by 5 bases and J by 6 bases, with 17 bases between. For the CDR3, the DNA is TGTGCCAGCAGTCTCCCGTCTGACAATCCTCAGCCCCAGCATTTT. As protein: CASSLPSDNPQPQHF.

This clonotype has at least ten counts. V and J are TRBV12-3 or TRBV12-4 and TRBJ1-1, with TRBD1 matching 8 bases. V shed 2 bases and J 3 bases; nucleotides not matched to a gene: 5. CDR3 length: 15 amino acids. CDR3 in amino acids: CASSLPWGQDTEAFF. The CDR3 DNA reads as TGTGCCAGCAGTTTACCATGGGGACAGGACACTGAAGCTTTCTTT.

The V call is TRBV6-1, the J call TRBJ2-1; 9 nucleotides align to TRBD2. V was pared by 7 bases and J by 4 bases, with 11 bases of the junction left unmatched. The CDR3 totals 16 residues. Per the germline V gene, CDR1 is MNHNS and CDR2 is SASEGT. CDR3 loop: CASNHMTSGYYNEQFF. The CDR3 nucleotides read TGTGCCAGCAATCACATGACTAGCGGCTATTACAATGAGCAGTTCTTC.

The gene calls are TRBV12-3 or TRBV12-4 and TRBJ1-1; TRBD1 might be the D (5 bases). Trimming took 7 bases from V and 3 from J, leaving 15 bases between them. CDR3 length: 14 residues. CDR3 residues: CASTSSRGDTEAFF. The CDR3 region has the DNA TGTGCCAGCACCTCCAGCCGGGGGGACACTGAAGCTTTCTTT.

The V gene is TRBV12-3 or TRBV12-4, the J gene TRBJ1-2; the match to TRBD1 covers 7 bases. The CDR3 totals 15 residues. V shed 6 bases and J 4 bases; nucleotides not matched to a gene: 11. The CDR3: CASSPRTGQGYGYTF. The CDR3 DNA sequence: TGTGCCAGCAGCCCCCGGACAGGTCAAGGCTATGGCTACACCTTC.